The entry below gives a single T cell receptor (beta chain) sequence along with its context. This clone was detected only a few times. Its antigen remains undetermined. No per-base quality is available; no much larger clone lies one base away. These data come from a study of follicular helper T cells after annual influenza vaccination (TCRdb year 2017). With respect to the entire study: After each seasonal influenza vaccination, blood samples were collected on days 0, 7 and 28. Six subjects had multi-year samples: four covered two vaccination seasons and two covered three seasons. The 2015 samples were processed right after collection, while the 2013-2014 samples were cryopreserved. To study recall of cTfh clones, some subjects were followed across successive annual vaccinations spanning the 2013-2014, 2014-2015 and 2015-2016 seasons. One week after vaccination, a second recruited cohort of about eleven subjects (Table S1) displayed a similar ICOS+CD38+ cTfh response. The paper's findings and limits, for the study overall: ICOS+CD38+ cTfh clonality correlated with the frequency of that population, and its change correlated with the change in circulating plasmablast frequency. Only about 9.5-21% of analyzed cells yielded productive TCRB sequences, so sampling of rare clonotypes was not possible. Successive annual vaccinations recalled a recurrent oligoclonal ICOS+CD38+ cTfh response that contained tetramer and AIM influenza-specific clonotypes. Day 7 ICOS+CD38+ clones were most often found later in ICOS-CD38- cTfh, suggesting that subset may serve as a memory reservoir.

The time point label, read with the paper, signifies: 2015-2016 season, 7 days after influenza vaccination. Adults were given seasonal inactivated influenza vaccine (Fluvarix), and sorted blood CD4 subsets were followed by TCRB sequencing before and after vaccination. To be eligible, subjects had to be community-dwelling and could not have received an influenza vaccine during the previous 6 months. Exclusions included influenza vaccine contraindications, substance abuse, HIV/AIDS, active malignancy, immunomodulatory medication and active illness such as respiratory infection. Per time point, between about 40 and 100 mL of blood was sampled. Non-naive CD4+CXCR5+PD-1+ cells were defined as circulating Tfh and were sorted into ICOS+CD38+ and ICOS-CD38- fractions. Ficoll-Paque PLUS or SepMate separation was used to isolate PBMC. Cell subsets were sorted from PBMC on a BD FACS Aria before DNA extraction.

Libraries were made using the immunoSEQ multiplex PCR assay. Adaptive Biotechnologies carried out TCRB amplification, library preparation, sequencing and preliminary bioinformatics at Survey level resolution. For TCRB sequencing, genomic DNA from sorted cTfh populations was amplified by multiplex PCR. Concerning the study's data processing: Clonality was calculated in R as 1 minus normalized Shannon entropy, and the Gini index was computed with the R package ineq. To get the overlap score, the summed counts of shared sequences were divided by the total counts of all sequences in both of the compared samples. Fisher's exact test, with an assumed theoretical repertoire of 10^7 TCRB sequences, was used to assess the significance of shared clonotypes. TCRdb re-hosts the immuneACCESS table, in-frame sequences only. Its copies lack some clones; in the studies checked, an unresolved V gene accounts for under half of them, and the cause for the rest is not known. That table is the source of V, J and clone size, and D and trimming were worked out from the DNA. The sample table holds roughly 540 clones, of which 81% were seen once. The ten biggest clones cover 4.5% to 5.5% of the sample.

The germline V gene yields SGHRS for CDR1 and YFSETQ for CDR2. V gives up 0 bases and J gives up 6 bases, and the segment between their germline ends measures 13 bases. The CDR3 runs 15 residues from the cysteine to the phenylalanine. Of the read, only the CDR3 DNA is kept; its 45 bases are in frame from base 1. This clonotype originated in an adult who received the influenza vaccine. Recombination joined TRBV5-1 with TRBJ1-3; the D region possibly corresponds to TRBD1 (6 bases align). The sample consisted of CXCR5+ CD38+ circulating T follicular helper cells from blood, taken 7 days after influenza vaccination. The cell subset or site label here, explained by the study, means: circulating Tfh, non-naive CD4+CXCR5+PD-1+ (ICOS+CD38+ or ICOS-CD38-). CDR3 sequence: CASSLEGGQPNTIYF. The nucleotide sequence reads TGCGCCAGCAGCTTGGAGGGTGGACAGCCAAACACCATATATTTT.